This TCR beta chain was observed in a study of T cells in Graves' hyperthyroidism and ophthalmopathy. The study, taken as a whole, reports: Ophthalmopathy and stable hyperthyroidism were told apart by a 13 V-J model.

Together with thyroid ultrasound, orbital computed tomography, serum thyroxine and TRAb, clinical symptoms were used for diagnoses. Fresh 10 ml peripheral blood yielded PBMCs. This clonotype came up a few times. No antigen is known for it. Amplified regions were TCR beta CDR3 sequences from RNA transcripts. The TCR CDR3 first-round RT-PCR relied on the HTBI primer set. TCRdb reprocessed the multiplex PCR reads via MiXCR and lists one record per CDR3 protein. The sample carries under 550,000 distinct CDR3 sequences, roughly 21% recorded once. The specimen was blood. The receptor comes from a man aged 40-55 years with Graves' ophthalmopathy.

The CDR3 sequence: CASSADIAGGSYEQYF. In nucleotides, the CDR3 is TGTGCCAGCAGTGCCGACATAGCGGGAGGCTCCTACGAGCAGTACTTC. The chain joins TRBV2 to TRBJ2-7, with TRBD2 matching 10 bases. Germline CDR1 is SNHLY and CDR2 is FYNNEI. J lost 0 bases, V lost 4 bases, and 6 bases had no gene match. This CDR3 contains 16 residues. The full variable domain, rest sourced from reference TRBV2 and TRBJ2-7, is EPEVTQTPSHQVTQMGQEVILRCVPISNHLYFYWYRQILGQKVEFLVSFYNNEISEKSEIFDDQFSVERPDGSNFTLKIRSTKLEDSAMYFCASSADIAGGSYEQYFGPGTRLTVT.